This TCR beta chain appears in the sequencing data of a study of beta chain features in type 1 diabetes. General study results and limits: TCRB CDR3s from Type 1 diabetes patients were moderately but significantly shorter in all four CD4+ subsets. Possibly, sequencing cDNA over-represented cells that had high TCR expression levels.

Sequenced material consisted of expressed TCRB transcripts (all of the isolated RNA was reverse transcribed). The protocol was immunoSEQ multiplex PCR, while the TCRdb copy is restricted to in-frame clones and leaves out a portion. This repertoire shows a few hundred thousand clones, around 14% found once; its top ten account for around 0.019%. Comments on this clone: Its target is unknown.

Trimming cost V 5 bases and J 7 bases; bases outside gene matches: 8. Germline V gene data show CDR1 as SGHAT and CDR2 as FQNNGV. CDR3 length: 14 residues. The source is a man aged 25-45 years with type 1 diabetes. This sequence joins TRBV11-2 and TRBJ2-1; 7 bases agree with TRBD2. The sample consisted of naive CD4+ T cells from blood. In DNA, the CDR3 is TGTGCCAGCAGCCCCGGACTAGTTGGTAATGAGCAGTTCTTC. This codes for CASSPGLVGNEQFF.